This TCR beta chain originates from a study of cytomegalovirus exposure and HLA in healthy donors. General observations from the study: An analysis that came later showed most CMV-associated TCR beta chains appearing HLA-restricted.

From germline, CDR1 is SGHTA and CDR2 FQGNSA. The CDR3 is made up of 14 amino acids. V was clipped by 7 bases and J by 2 bases, with 11 bases between them. The PCR had 60 Vbeta and 13 Jbeta primers. Data came from immunoSEQ multiplex PCR; TCRdb stores just in-frame clones and leaves some out. The sample records 100,000 or so clones, about three quarters being singletons. Turning to this clone: Its cognate antigen is unknown.

Sample: PBMCs. The receptor was isolated from a man aged 25 to 40 in good health and CMV-seropositive. This chain connects TRBV7-2 to TRBJ1-4, with D unresolved. The CDR3 bases are TGTGCCAGCACCCCATTCCGGACTAATGAAAAACTGTTTTTT. This encodes CASTPFRTNEKLFF.